This section outlines one T cell receptor beta chain sequence together with its context. The data are from a study of Ad26.COV2.S vaccination and SARS-CoV-2 variants. The wider study: Dosing was one shot or two shots 56 days apart.

Germline CDR1 is MGHRA and CDR2 is YSYEKL. The CDR3 sequence is 18 residues long. J gave up 2 bases and V 1 base, and 8 bases lay outside the gene matches. As for treatment: roughly 20 received Ad26.COV2.S at low or high dose, single or two shots; about 5 received placebo; per-sample allocation not given. The samples date from day 63 after the first vaccine or placebo injection. Donor was an adult aged 18-55 years in Boston. The vaccine antigen was prefusion-stabilized Wuhan SARS-CoV-2 spike. Produced via immunoSEQ multiplex PCR; TCRdb's table is partial and in-frame only. The sample includes approximately 410,000 clones, roughly 90% seen only once; the top ten take 3.6%.

The chain is built from TRBV4-1 and TRBJ1-1, with 12 bases identical to TRBD1. This clonotype originated in a person aged 18-60 years who received the Ad26.COV2.S COVID-19 vaccine or a placebo. The sequencing here drew on peripheral blood, taken in a trial of Ad26.COV2.S vaccine versus placebo. Here the CDR3 reads CASSQVGTGGKRNTEAFF. The CDR3 DNA reads TGCGCCAGCAGCCAAGTGGGGACAGGGGGCAAGAGAAACACTGAAGCTTTCTTT.